This entry lists 25 T cell receptor beta chains sequenced from one sample in a study of cytomegalovirus exposure and HLA in healthy donors. PCR amplification relied on 60 Vbeta primers (plus 13 Jbeta primers). TCRdb's table, derived via immunoSEQ multiplex PCR, lists solely in-frame clones and lacks some. The repertoire consists of 99,000 or so clones, with over 80% occurring once and the leading ten covering approximately 4%. Sequencing used PBMCs. These receptors were obtained from a female donor in good health and CMV-seropositive.

The V call is TRBV6-1, the J call TRBJ1-1; 8 nucleotides align to TRBD1. Germline-derived CDR1 and CDR2 are MNHNS and SASEGT. This CDR3 is 14 amino acids long. The J segment lost 5 bases and the V segment lost 4 bases, leaving 6 bases of the junction unmatched. Written as DNA, the CDR3 is TGTGCCAGCAGTGCCACCACAGGGGGAACTGAAGCTTTCTTT. Amino acid sequence: CASSATTGGTEAFF.

This clone was seen only once. The genes are TRBV2 and TRBJ1-1; no reliable D call. The CDR3 consists of 12 residues. Looked up from germline, CDR1 is SNHLY and CDR2 is FYNNEI. Trimming cost V 7 bases and J 5 bases, with 11 bases left between them. This CDR3 reads CASIAKGTEAFF. The CDR3 DNA follows: TGTGCCAGCATAGCGAAGGGAACTGAAGCTTTCTTT.

J is TRBJ1-1 and V is TRBV19, with 10 bases that match TRBD1. With 5 bases clipped from V and 1 base from J, the junction kept 13 bases outside the gene matches. Per the germline V gene, CDR1 is LNHDA and CDR2 is SQIVND (reference sequence). The CDR3 has 18 amino acids. The CDR3 protein is CASSPDRDRGLANTEAFF. CDR3 DNA sequence: TGTGCCAGTAGTCCAGACCGGGACAGGGGTTTGGCGAACACTGAAGCTTTCTTT.

The J gene is TRBJ2-7, the V gene TRBV5-4, with a weak D call TRBD2 (6 bases). V lost 2 bases and J 4 bases, leaving 16 bases between the germline ends. The CDR3 contains 15 residues. Looked up from germline, CDR1 is SGHNT and CDR2 is YYREEE (reference sequence). CDR3 loop: CASSFSLGSGYEQYF. CDR3 in DNA: TGTGCCAGCAGCTTTTCGCTCGGGAGCGGGTACGAGCAGTACTTC.

This chain joins TRBV7-2 and TRBJ2-3; TRBD2 matches 11 bases. The CDR3 covers 14 residues. Per germline, CDR1 SGHTA and CDR2 FQGNSA. V lost 5 bases, J lost 6 bases, and 4 bases stayed unmatched. As DNA, the CDR3 is TGTGCCAGCAGCCTCGCTAGCGGGGGGGATACGCAGTATTTT. Its translation: CASSLASGGDTQYF.

The chain combines TRBV19 with TRBJ1-3; D is undetermined. Per germline, CDR1 LNHDA and CDR2 SQIVND (reference sequence). Trimming removed 3 bases from V and 0 bases from J, with 9 bases in between. The CDR3 is 15 residues long. This chain's CDR3 is CASSMFEDSGNTIYF. The CDR3 DNA reads as TGTGCCAGTAGTATGTTCGAGGACTCTGGAAACACCATATATTTT.

V usage is TRBV7-6 and J usage is TRBJ1-1; perhaps TRBD1 as D (5 bases). V was cut by 5 bases and J by 1 base, with 11 bases left in between. This CDR3 spans 14 amino acids. Germline CDR1 and CDR2: SGHVS and FNYEAQ. This CDR3 is CASSIDDRNTEAFF. CDR3 in DNA: TGTGCCAGCAGCATTGACGACAGGAACACTGAAGCTTTCTTT.

This clone was detected only once. The chain has TRBV19 and TRBJ1-6; 7 positions match TRBD1. CDR1 is LNHDA and CDR2 is SQIVND in the germline V gene (reference sequence). V lost 7 bases to trimming and J lost 11 bases; unmatched junction nucleotides: 8. The CDR3 covers 13 residues. The CDR3 DNA sequence: TGTGCCAGTAAAACAGGGGATGGGGCACCCCTCCACTTT. It yields the protein CASKTGDGAPLHF.

The genes are TRBV4-2 and TRBJ2-7; 11 bases map to TRBD2. V dropped 1 base and J dropped 3; count of bases not matched to a gene: 5. The CDR3 is 16 residues long. Germline V gene data show CDR1 as LGHNA and CDR2 as YNFKEQ. CDR3 sequence reads: CASSQGGLAGGYEQYF. The CDR3 DNA reads as TGTGCCAGCAGCCAAGGTGGGCTAGCGGGAGGCTACGAGCAGTACTTC.

This clone was detected once. The chain links TRBV5-1 to TRBJ2-7; TRBD2 matches 7 bases. CDR1 is SGHRS, CDR2 YFSETQ, per germline. V gave up 0 bases and J gave up 4 bases; unmatched junction bases: 10. This CDR3 is built from 16 residues. This chain's CDR3 is CASSLASGGSDYEQYF. The CDR3 DNA follows: TGCGCCAGCAGCTTGGCCAGTGGCGGGAGTGATTACGAGCAGTACTTC.

The chain joins TRBV28 to TRBJ1-5; D possibly corresponds to TRBD1 (6 bases). The germline gives CDR1 MDHEN, CDR2 SYDVKM. Trimming removed 7 bases at V and 4 bases at J, with 14 bases between. There are 14 residues in the CDR3. The CDR3, as DNA: TGTGCCAGCACCCTCGGGAGGGGGAATCAGCCCCAGCATTTT. Protein: CASTLGRGNQPQHF.

V gene TRBV7-2 combines with J gene TRBJ2-7; possibly TRBD2 for D (6 bases). V lost 3 bases and J 0 bases, leaving 12 bases between the germline ends. This CDR3 is 15 amino acids long. Germline CDR1 is SGHTA and CDR2 is FQGNSA. DNA of the CDR3: TGTGCCAGCAGCTTGGGACTTACCGGCTCCTACGAGCAGTACTTC. Protein product: CASSLGLTGSYEQYF.

This clone was counted only a few times. J is TRBJ1-4 and V is TRBV5-1, with 7 bases matching TRBD1. The CDR3 has 15 amino acids. V trimming: 0 bases; J trimming: 6 bases; junction bases outside the gene matches: 5. Germline CDR1 is SGHRS and CDR2 is YFSETQ. The chain's CDR3 is CASSLGIGGDEKLFF. CDR3 nucleotides: TGCGCCAGCAGCTTGGGTATAGGGGGCGATGAAAAACTGTTTTTT.

The chain is built from TRBV6-4 and TRBJ2-7; 9 bases match TRBD2. With 3 bases clipped from V and 0 bases from J, the junction kept 6 bases outside the gene matches. CDR1 is MRHNA, CDR2 SNTAGT, per germline. This CDR3 spans 16 amino acids. DNA for the CDR3: TGTGCCAGCAGTGATAGCGGGAGAGGGGACTCCTACGAGCAGTACTTC. This sequence encodes CASSDSGRGDSYEQYF.

J is TRBJ1-1 and V is TRBV19; TRBD1 agrees at 11 bases. J gave up 1 base and V 5 bases, and 6 bases lay outside the gene matches. CDR1 and CDR2 from the germline V gene are LNHDA and SQIVND (reference sequence). The CDR3 is 16 amino acids. DNA of the CDR3: TGTGCCAGTAGTTCCGGGACAGGGGGGGGGAACACTGAAGCTTTCTTT. This sequence encodes CASSSGTGGGNTEAFF.

Here the CDR3 DNA reads TGTGCCAGCAGTTACGGGGGGACGACAGGGGCCGAGACCCAGTACTTC. This translates into CASSYGGTTGAETQYF. V usage is TRBV6-5 and J usage is TRBJ2-5; the match to TRBD1 covers 8 bases. CDR3 length: 16 residues. V shed 2 bases and J 5 bases; nucleotides not matched to a gene: 10. Germline V lookup: CDR1 MNHEY, CDR2 SVGAGI.

V and J are TRBV6-1 and TRBJ2-7; perhaps TRBD1 as D (5 bases). Germline CDR1 MNHNS, CDR2 SASEGT. The CDR3 runs 13 residues. Trimming pared 2 bases from V and 6 bases from J, leaving 11 bases between. The CDR3 DNA sequence: TGTGCCAGCAGTGAAAGGGGAAGGAGCGAGCAGTACTTC. Translating gives CASSERGRSEQYF.

The rearrangement joins TRBV5-1 to TRBJ2-1; D remains unclear. From germline, CDR1 is SGHRS and CDR2 YFSETQ. CDR3 length: 13 amino acids. V lost 0 bases to trimming and J lost 10 bases, with 11 bases between them. This CDR3 is CASSLDRLWEQFF. In nucleotides, the CDR3 is TGCGCCAGCAGCTTGGACAGATTATGGGAGCAGTTCTTC.

The chain links TRBV6-5 to TRBJ2-7; 8 positions match TRBD2. V dropped 2 bases and J dropped 3; count of bases not matched to a gene: 6. Per germline, CDR1 MNHEY and CDR2 SVGAGI. This CDR3 is 15 amino acids long. CDR3 sequence reads: CASSYSGGLGYEQYF. DNA of the CDR3: TGTGCCAGCAGTTACAGCGGGGGCTTGGGCTACGAGCAGTACTTC.

The gene calls are TRBV7-9 and TRBJ1-3, with D possibly TRBD1 on 6 matching bases. In germline, CDR1 is SEHNR, CDR2 FQNEAQ (reference sequence). The CDR3 length is 17 residues. The ends were cut back, 5 bases at V and 4 bases at J, with 21 bases in the middle. As DNA, the CDR3 is TGTGCCAGCAGCCCTCAGACAGGCCTACCGGGGGGAAACACCATATATTTT. Its translation is CASSPQTGLPGGNTIYF.

The chain is built from TRBV11-1 and TRBJ2-7; D not certain. The ends were cut back, 5 bases at V and 4 bases at J, with 24 bases in the middle. Germline CDR1 and CDR2: SGHAT and FQDESV (reference sequence). The CDR3 has 17 residues. This CDR3 is CASSPPPCVYFLYEQYF. CDR3 nucleotide sequence: TGTGCCAGCAGCCCTCCCCCCTGTGTCTACTTCCTTTACGAGCAGTACTTC.

The V gene is TRBV27, the J gene TRBJ2-7; 15 positions agree with TRBD2. Germline loops: CDR1 MNHEY, CDR2 SMNVEV (reference sequence). Unmatched junction bases numbered 11, after V lost 4 bases and J lost 4 bases. CDR3 length: 18 residues. In nucleotides, the CDR3 is TGTGCCAGCAGTTCCGGACTAGCGGGAGGGTCGGCACTTTACGAGCAGTACTTC. Translating gives CASSSGLAGGSALYEQYF.

The CDR3 nucleotides are TGTGCCAGCAGCGTAGGTGGCAGATCCACCGGGGAGCTGTTTTTT. Amino acid sequence: CASSVGGRSTGELFF. This chain links TRBV9 with TRBJ2-2; D is uncertain. Trimming took 0 bases from V and 4 from J, leaving 10 bases between them. The germline V gene has CDR1 SGDLS and CDR2 YYNGEE. The CDR3 has 15 residues.

This chain connects TRBV19 to TRBJ2-1, with 8 positions matching TRBD2. The CDR3 extends over 15 amino acids. The V gene's germline CDR1 is LNHDA and CDR2 SQIVND (reference sequence). Losses at the gene ends were 4 bases for V and 1 base for J; bases not matched to a gene: 3. CDR3 amino acids: CASSNGGGSYNEQFF. The CDR3, as DNA: TGTGCCAGTAGTAACGGGGGGGGATCCTACAATGAGCAGTTCTTC.

CDR3 DNA: TGTGCCAGCAGCAGGGGGTCCTACGAGCAGTACTTC. This translates into CASSRGSYEQYF. The genes are TRBV7-9 and TRBJ2-7; perhaps TRBD1 as D (6 bases). The CDR3 spans 12 residues. The germline gives CDR1 SEHNR, CDR2 FQNEAQ (reference sequence). Trimming stripped 5 bases from V and 1 base from J, with 6 bases between.